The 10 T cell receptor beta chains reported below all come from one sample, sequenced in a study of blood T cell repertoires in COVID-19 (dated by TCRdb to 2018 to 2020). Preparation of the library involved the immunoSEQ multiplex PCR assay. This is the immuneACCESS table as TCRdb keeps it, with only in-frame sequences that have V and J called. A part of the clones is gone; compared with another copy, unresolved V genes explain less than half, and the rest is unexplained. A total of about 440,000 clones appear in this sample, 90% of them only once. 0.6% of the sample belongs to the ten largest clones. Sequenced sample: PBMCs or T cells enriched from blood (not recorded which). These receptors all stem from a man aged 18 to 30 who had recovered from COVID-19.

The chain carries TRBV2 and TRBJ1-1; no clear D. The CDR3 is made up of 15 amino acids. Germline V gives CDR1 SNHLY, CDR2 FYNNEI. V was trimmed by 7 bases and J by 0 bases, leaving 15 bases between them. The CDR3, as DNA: TGTGCCAGCACTTCCTGGGAGGACTTGAACACTGAAGCTTTCTTT. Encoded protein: CASTSWEDLNTEAFF.

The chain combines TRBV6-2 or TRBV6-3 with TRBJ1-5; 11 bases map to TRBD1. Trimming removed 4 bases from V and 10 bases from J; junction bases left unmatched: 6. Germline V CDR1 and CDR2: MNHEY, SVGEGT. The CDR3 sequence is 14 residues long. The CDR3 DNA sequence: TGTGCCAGCAGTTTTGGGACAGGGGGTACTCCCCAGCATTTT. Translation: CASSFGTGGTPQHF.

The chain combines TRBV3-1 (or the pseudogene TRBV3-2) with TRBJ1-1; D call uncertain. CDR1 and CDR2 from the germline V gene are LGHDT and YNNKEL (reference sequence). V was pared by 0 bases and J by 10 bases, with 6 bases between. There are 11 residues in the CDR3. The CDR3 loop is CASSQDGGAFF. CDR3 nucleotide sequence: TGTGCCAGCAGCCAAGACGGCGGAGCTTTCTTT.

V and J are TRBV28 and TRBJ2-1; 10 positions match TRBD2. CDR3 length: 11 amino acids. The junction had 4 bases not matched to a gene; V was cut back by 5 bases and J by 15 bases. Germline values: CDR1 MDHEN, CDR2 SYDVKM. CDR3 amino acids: CASSMGLALFF. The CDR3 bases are TGTGCCAGCAGTATGGGACTAGCGCTGTTCTTC.

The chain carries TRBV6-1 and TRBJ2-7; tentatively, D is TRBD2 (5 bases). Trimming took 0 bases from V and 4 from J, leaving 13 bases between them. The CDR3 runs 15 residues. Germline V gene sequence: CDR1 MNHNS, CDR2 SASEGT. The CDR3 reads CASSEAAVPGYEQYF. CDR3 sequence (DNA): TGTGCCAGCAGTGAAGCGGCCGTTCCGGGATACGAGCAGTACTTC.

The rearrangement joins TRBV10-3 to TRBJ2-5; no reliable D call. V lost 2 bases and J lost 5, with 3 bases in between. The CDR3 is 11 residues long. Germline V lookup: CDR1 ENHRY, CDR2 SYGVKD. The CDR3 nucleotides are TGTGCCATCAGTGAGGGCGAGACCCAGTACTTC. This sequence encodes CAISEGETQYF.

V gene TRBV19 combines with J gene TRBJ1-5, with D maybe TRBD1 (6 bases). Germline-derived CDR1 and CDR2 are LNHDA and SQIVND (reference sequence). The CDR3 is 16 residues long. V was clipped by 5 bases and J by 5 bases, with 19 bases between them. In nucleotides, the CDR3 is TGTGCCAGTAGTCTTGAGGGACACCTAAAAGATCAGCCCCAGCATTTT. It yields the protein CASSLEGHLKDQPQHF.

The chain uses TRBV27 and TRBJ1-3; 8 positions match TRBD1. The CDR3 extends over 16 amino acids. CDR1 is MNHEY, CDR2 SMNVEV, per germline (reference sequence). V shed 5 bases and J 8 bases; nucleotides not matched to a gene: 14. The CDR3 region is CASSPDRDRIRDTIYF. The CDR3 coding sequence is TGTGCCAGCAGTCCTGACCGGGACAGGATTCGTGACACCATATATTTT.

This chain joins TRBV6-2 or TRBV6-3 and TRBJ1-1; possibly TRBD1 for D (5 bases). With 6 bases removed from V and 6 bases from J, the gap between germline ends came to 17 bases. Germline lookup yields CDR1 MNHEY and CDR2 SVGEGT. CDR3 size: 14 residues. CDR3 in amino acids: CASSEQAEAPEAFF. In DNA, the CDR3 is TGTGCCAGCAGCGAACAGGCAGAGGCCCCTGAAGCTTTCTTT.

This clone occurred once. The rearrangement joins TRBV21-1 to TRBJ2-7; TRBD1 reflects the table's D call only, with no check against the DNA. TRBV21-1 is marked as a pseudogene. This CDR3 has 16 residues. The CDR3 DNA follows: TGTGCCAGCAGCCAGAGCACCGTCAGGGGCTCCTACGAGCAGTACTTC. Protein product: CASSQSTVRGSYEQYF.